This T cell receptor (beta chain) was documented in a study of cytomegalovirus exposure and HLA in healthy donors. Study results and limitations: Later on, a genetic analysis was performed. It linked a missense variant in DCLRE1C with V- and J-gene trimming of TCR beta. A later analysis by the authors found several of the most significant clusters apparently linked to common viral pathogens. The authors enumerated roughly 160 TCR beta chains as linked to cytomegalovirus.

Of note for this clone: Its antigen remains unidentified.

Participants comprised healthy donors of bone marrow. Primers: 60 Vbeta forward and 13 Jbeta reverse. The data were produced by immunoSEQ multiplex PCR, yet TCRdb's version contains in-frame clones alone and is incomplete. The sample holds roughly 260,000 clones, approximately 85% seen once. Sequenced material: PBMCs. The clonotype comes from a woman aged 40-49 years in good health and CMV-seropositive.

This CDR3 reads CASSLLSTGAQYF. The DNA for the CDR3 is TGTGCCAGCAGCTTATTGTCCACAGGTGCGCAGTATTTT. V is TRBV7-3 and J is TRBJ2-3; a weak D match, TRBD1 (5 bases). V was cut by 2 bases and J by 10 bases, with 13 bases left in between. The CDR3 length is 13 residues. From germline, CDR1 is SGHTA and CDR2 FQGTGA. Full variable domain (rest looked up from reference TRBV7-3 and TRBJ2-3): GAGVSQTPSNKVTEKGKYVELRCDPISGHTALYWYRQSLGQGPEFLIYFQGTGAADDSGLPNDRFFAVRPEGSVSTLKIQRTERGDSAVYLCASSLLSTGAQYFGPGTRLTVL.